Listed below are T cell receptor beta chains from one sample, sequenced in a study of blood T cell repertoires in COVID-19. The method was immunoSEQ multiplex PCR; TCRdb's version includes in-frame clones alone and lacks a portion of them. The sample lists over 200,000 clones, about nine tenths seen once, with over 4% in the top ten. Specimen: peripheral blood. These receptors came from a man in his sixties who had recovered from COVID-19. CDR3s include the opening cysteine and the closing phenylalanine or tryptophan. The order of the fields is clone size, J gene, D gene, V gene, CDR3 DNA, CDR3 protein. The D gene is left open where the match is weak. Not all rows give a size; the values are once, few, many and, for expanded clones, a class.

clone size: NA; J gene: TRBJ1-3; D gene: TRBD1; V gene: TRBV27; CDR3 DNA: TGTGCCAGCAGCCGGACAGGGTCCCTCTCTGGAAACACCATATATTTT; CDR3 protein: CASSRTGSLSGNTIYF
clone size: NA; J gene: TRBJ2-7; D gene: NA; V gene: TRBV7-3; CDR3 DNA: TGTGCCAGCAGCCCGCAGCGGTCGGGGGAGCAGTACTTC; CDR3 protein: CASSPQRSGEQYF
clone size: NA; J gene: TRBJ2-5; D gene: NA; V gene: TRBV3-1/TRBV3-2; CDR3 DNA: TGTGCCAGCAGCCAAGTTGGGGGGGGGCCCCAGTACTTC; CDR3 protein: CASSQVGGGPQYF
clone size: NA; J gene: TRBJ2-1; D gene: NA; V gene: TRBV6-2/TRBV6-3; CDR3 DNA: TGTGCCAGCAGTTACTCCCGCGGACTTTACAATGAGCAGTTCTTC; CDR3 protein: CASSYSRGLYNEQFF
clone size: once; J gene: TRBJ2-1; D gene: NA; V gene: TRBV5-1; CDR3 DNA: TGCGCCAGCAGCTTGGTTGCGGGGAGCAATGAGCAGTTCTTC; CDR3 protein: CASSLVAGSNEQFF
clone size: NA; J gene: TRBJ2-5; D gene: NA; V gene: TRBV30; CDR3 DNA: TGTGCCTGGGGGGGGAGACGGTTCCAAGAGACCCAGTACTTC; CDR3 protein: CAWGGRRFQETQYF
clone size: once; J gene: TRBJ2-3; D gene: NA; V gene: TRBV11-2; CDR3 DNA: TGTGCCAGCAGCTCACATAGCGGATCTAGCACAGATACGCAGTATTTT; CDR3 protein: CASSSHSGSSTDTQYF
clone size: NA; J gene: TRBJ1-3; D gene: NA; V gene: TRBV7-9; CDR3 DNA: TGTGCCAGCAGCCCTAGCCTGCAGACAGGTGCGAACACCATATATTTT; CDR3 protein: CASSPSLQTGANTIYF
clone size: once; J gene: TRBJ1-5; D gene: NA; V gene: TRBV6-5; CDR3 DNA: TGTGCCAGCAGCCTCATGAGTGGCAATCAGCCCCAGCATTTT; CDR3 protein: CASSLMSGNQPQHF
clone size: once; J gene: TRBJ1-2; D gene: NA; V gene: TRBV9; CDR3 DNA: TGTGCCAGCAGCGTAGGACCCTCAGGGGCCGACTATGGCTACACCTTC; CDR3 protein: CASSVGPSGADYGYTF
clone size: NA; J gene: TRBJ2-1; D gene: TRBD1; V gene: TRBV5-1; CDR3 DNA: TGCGCCAGCACCGGACAGGTATACAATGAGCAGTTCTTC; CDR3 protein: CASTGQVYNEQFF
clone size: NA; J gene: TRBJ2-3; D gene: NA; V gene: TRBV7-9; CDR3 DNA: TGTGCCAGCAGCTTAGGTTCTAGCACAGATACGCAGTATTTT; CDR3 protein: CASSLGSSTDTQYF
clone size: NA; J gene: TRBJ1-4; D gene: NA; V gene: TRBV19; CDR3 DNA: TGTGCCAGTAGAAGGGCGGGAGTAGCGACAACTAATGAAAAACTGTTTTTT; CDR3 protein: CASRRAGVATTNEKLFF
clone size: NA; J gene: TRBJ2-2; D gene: NA; V gene: TRBV7-9; CDR3 DNA: TGTGCCAGCAGCTATCGTCTGGAGTCCGGGGAGCTGTTTTTT; CDR3 protein: CASSYRLESGELFF
clone size: once; J gene: TRBJ2-7; D gene: NA; V gene: TRBV30; CDR3 DNA: TGTGCCTGGAGTCTTTCTGGACTAGAGCAGTACTTC; CDR3 protein: CAWSLSGLEQYF
clone size: NA; J gene: TRBJ2-5; D gene: NA; V gene: TRBV18; CDR3 DNA: TGTGCCAGCTCACCAGGTGGTGCGGGTCGCCAAGAGACCCAGTACTTC; CDR3 protein: CASSPGGAGRQETQYF
clone size: NA; J gene: TRBJ2-1; D gene: TRBD2; V gene: TRBV5-1; CDR3 DNA: TGCGCCAGCAGCTTGGATGCCGGCGGGGGGGCTCACAATGAGCAGTTCTTC; CDR3 protein: CASSLDAGGGAHNEQFF
clone size: few; J gene: TRBJ2-7; D gene: TRBD1; V gene: TRBV3-1/TRBV3-2; CDR3 DNA: TGTGCCAGCAGCCCCTCAAATCGGGACAGGGGAGCAAAGGACTTC; CDR3 protein: CASSPSNRDRGAKDF
clone size: NA; J gene: TRBJ2-7; D gene: TRBD2; V gene: TRBV10-3; CDR3 DNA: TGTGCCGTGGGACTAGCGGGGGGGGTCTACGAGCAGTACTTC; CDR3 protein: CAVGLAGGVYEQYF
clone size: NA; J gene: TRBJ1-4; D gene: NA; V gene: TRBV5-1; CDR3 DNA: TGCGCCAGCAGCTTGGGCACCCCGCGGGGTAATGAAAAACTGTTTTTT; CDR3 protein: CASSLGTPRGNEKLFF
clone size: NA; J gene: TRBJ1-5; D gene: TRBD1; V gene: TRBV19; CDR3 DNA: TGTGCCAGTAGCCCAGGGGGGAGGAGCAATCAGCCCCAGCATTTT; CDR3 protein: CASSPGGRSNQPQHF
clone size: NA; J gene: TRBJ2-1; D gene: NA; V gene: TRBV6-2/TRBV6-3; CDR3 DNA: TGTGCCAGCAGTTACGTCGGCCCCCGGAGTGAGCAGTTCTTC; CDR3 protein: CASSYVGPRSEQFF
clone size: NA; J gene: TRBJ1-5; D gene: NA; V gene: TRBV4-1; CDR3 DNA: TGCGCCAGCAGCCAAGATGACAGGAACAATCAGCCCCAGCATTTT; CDR3 protein: CASSQDDRNNQPQHF
clone size: once; J gene: TRBJ1-2; D gene: NA; V gene: TRBV27; CDR3 DNA: TGTGCCAGCAGTCCCGGTGATTTCTATGGCTACACCTTC; CDR3 protein: CASSPGDFYGYTF
clone size: NA; J gene: TRBJ1-4; D gene: NA; V gene: TRBV7-9; CDR3 DNA: TGTGCCAGCAGCTTAGGCCAGACAACTAATGAAAAACTGTTTTTT; CDR3 protein: CASSLGQTTNEKLFF
clone size: NA; J gene: TRBJ1-2; D gene: TRBD1; V gene: TRBV5-1; CDR3 DNA: TGCGCCAGCGGACAGGGGGCGGGCGGCTACACCTTC; CDR3 protein: CASGQGAGGYTF
clone size: NA; J gene: TRBJ2-5; D gene: TRBD1; V gene: TRBV4-1; CDR3 DNA: TGCGCCAGCAGCCAAGATACTCCCTCAGACCGGGACAGACAGCAAGAGACCCAGTACTTC; CDR3 protein: CASSQDTPSDRDRQQETQYF
clone size: NA; J gene: TRBJ2-7; D gene: TRBD1; V gene: TRBV6-5; CDR3 DNA: TGTGCCAGCAGTTACTCTCGGGTGACAGGGGCCTACGAGCAGTACTTC; CDR3 protein: CASSYSRVTGAYEQYF
clone size: NA; J gene: TRBJ2-1; D gene: NA; V gene: TRBV4-1; CDR3 DNA: TGCGCCAGCAGCTCAGACCCTTCTAGTGCCTACAATGAGCAGTTCTTC; CDR3 protein: CASSSDPSSAYNEQFF
clone size: NA; J gene: TRBJ2-3; D gene: TRBD2; V gene: TRBV7-3; CDR3 DNA: TGTGCCAGCAGCTTCGGGACTAGCCGCACAGATACGCAGTATTTT; CDR3 protein: CASSFGTSRTDTQYF
clone size: NA; J gene: TRBJ2-2; D gene: NA; V gene: TRBV7-3; CDR3 DNA: TGTGCCAGCAGCTCGACAAGGTCCGGGGAGCTGTTTTTT; CDR3 protein: CASSSTRSGELFF
clone size: NA; J gene: TRBJ2-7; D gene: TRBD2; V gene: TRBV5-6; CDR3 DNA: TGTGCCAGCAGCTTACGGGGGGGCACGTACGAGCAGTACTTC; CDR3 protein: CASSLRGGTYEQYF
clone size: NA; J gene: TRBJ1-1; D gene: TRBD1; V gene: TRBV2; CDR3 DNA: TGTGCCAGCAGTACAGGGGGCACTGAAGCTTTCTTT; CDR3 protein: CASSTGGTEAFF
clone size: NA; J gene: TRBJ1-3; D gene: TRBD1; V gene: TRBV4-1; CDR3 DNA: TGCGCCAGCAGTCGACCGGGACAGGGTGCTGGAAACACCATATATTTT; CDR3 protein: CASSRPGQGAGNTIYF
clone size: NA; J gene: TRBJ1-4; D gene: TRBD1; V gene: TRBV19; CDR3 DNA: TGTGCCAGTAGTGCGGGGACAGGGAACGAAAAACTGTTTTTT; CDR3 protein: CASSAGTGNEKLFF
clone size: NA; J gene: TRBJ2-3; D gene: TRBD2; V gene: TRBV3-1/TRBV3-2; CDR3 DNA: TGTGCCAGCAGCCAAGTGTCTAGCGGGGGCCTTGGGGCCACGCAGTATTTT; CDR3 protein: CASSQVSSGGLGATQYF
clone size: NA; J gene: TRBJ2-1; D gene: TRBD2; V gene: TRBV19; CDR3 DNA: TGTGCCAGTAGTTCCCGACTAGCGGGGGAATTAGTGTTCGATGAGCAGTTCTTC; CDR3 protein: CASSSRLAGELVFDEQFF
clone size: NA; J gene: TRBJ1-6; D gene: NA; V gene: TRBV7-3; CDR3 DNA: TGTGCCAGCAGCCCATCTGGGGGGAATTCACCCCTCCACTTT; CDR3 protein: CASSPSGGNSPLHF
clone size: NA; J gene: TRBJ2-7; D gene: TRBD1; V gene: TRBV27; CDR3 DNA: TGTGCCAGCAGTCCAACAGGGGCCGAGCAGTACTTC; CDR3 protein: CASSPTGAEQYF
clone size: NA; J gene: TRBJ2-3; D gene: NA; V gene: TRBV9; CDR3 DNA: TGTGCCAGCAGCGTAAGGCAGGATGGGAGGACAGATACGCAGTATTTT; CDR3 protein: CASSVRQDGRTDTQYF
clone size: NA; J gene: TRBJ2-3; D gene: NA; V gene: TRBV6-5; CDR3 DNA: TGTGCCAGCAGTTACTCGTCCGTGGCCACAGATACGCAGTATTTT; CDR3 protein: CASSYSSVATDTQYF
clone size: NA; J gene: TRBJ1-4; D gene: NA; V gene: TRBV19; CDR3 DNA: TGTGCCAGTAGTATAAGCATAGATGAAAAACTGTTTTTT; CDR3 protein: CASSISIDEKLFF
clone size: NA; J gene: TRBJ2-7; D gene: NA; V gene: TRBV6-5; CDR3 DNA: TGTGCCAGCACCGGGTCGTTCAGCTACGAGCAGTACTTC; CDR3 protein: CASTGSFSYEQYF
clone size: NA; J gene: TRBJ1-3; D gene: TRBD1; V gene: TRBV18; CDR3 DNA: TGTGCCAGCTCACCACAGGGGGCCTCTGGAAACACCATATATTTT; CDR3 protein: CASSPQGASGNTIYF
clone size: NA; J gene: TRBJ1-5; D gene: NA; V gene: TRBV5-4; CDR3 DNA: TGTGCCAGCAGCTTGGGTTCAACGTGGGCTTCGGATCAGCCCCAGCATTTT; CDR3 protein: CASSLGSTWASDQPQHF
clone size: NA; J gene: TRBJ1-1; D gene: NA; V gene: TRBV5-4; CDR3 DNA: TGTGCCAGCACCTGGGCTGGGAACACTGAAGCTTTCTTT; CDR3 protein: CASTWAGNTEAFF